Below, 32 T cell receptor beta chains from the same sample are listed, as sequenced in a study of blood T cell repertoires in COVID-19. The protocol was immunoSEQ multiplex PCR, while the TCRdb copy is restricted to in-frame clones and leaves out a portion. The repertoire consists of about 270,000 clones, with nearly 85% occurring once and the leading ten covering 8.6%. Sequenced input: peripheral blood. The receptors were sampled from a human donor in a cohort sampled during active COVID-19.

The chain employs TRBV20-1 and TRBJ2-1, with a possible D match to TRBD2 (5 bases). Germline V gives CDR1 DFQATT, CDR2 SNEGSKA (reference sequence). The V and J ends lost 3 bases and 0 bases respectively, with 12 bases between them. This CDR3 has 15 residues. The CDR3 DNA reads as TGCAGTGCTAGTGGCCGAAGCGGCTCCTACAATGAGCAGTTCTTC. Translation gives CSASGRSGSYNEQFF.

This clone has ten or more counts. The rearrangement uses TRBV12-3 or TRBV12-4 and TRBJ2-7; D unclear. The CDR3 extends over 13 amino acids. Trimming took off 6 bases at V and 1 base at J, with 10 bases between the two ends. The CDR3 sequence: CASSEPGSYEQYF. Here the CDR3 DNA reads TGTGCCAGCAGCGAACCCGGGTCCTACGAGCAGTACTTC.

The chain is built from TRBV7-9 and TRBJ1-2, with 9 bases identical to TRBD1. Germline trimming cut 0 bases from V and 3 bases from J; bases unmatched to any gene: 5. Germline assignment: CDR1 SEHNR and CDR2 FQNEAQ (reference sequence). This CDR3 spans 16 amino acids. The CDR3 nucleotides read TGTGCCAGCAGCTTAGCGGGGGGACAGGGCGACTATGGCTACACCTTC. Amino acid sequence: CASSLAGGQGDYGYTF.

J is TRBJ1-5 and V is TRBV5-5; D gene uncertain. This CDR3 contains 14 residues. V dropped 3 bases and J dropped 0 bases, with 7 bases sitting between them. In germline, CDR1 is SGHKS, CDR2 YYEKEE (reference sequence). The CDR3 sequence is CASSWRFSNQPQHF. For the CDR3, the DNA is TGTGCCAGCAGCTGGCGGTTTAGCAATCAGCCCCAGCATTTT.

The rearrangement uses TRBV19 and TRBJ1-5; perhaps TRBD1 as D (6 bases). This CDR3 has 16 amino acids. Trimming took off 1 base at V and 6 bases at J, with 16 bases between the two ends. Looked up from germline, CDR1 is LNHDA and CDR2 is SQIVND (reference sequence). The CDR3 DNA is TGTGCCAGTAGTATAGGGGGAACAGGGAAGGGTCAGCCCCAGCATTTT. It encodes CASSIGGTGKGQPQHF.

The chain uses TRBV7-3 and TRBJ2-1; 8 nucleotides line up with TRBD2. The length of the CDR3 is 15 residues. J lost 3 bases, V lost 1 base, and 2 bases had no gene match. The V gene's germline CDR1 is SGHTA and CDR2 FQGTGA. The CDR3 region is CASSLSGRSYNEQFF. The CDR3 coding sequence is TGTGCCAGCAGCTTAAGCGGGAGGAGCTACAATGAGCAGTTCTTC. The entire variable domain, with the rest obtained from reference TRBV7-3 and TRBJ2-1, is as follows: GAGVSQTPSNKVTEKGKYVELRCDPISGHTALYWYRQSLGQGPEFLIYFQGTGAADDSGLPNDRFFAVRPEGSVSTLKIQRTERGDSAVYLCASSLSGRSYNEQFFGPGTRLTVL.

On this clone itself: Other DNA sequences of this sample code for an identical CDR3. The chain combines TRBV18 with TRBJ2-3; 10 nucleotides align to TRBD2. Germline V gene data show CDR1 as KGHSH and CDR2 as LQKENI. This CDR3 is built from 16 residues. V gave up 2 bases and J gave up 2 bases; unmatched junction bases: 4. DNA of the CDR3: TGTGCCAGCTCACCATTAGCGGGGGGATACACAGATACGCAGTATTTT. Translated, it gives CASSPLAGGYTDTQYF.

The CDR3 here is CSVESRGVNEQFF. The CDR3 coding sequence is TGCAGCGTTGAGTCCAGGGGGGTCAATGAGCAGTTCTTC. The rearrangement links TRBV29-1 to TRBJ2-1; a possible D gene is TRBD1 (7 bases). V gave up 3 bases and J gave up 6 bases, with 12 bases separating them. This CDR3 is built from 13 residues. CDR1 and CDR2 (germline): SQVTM, ANQGSEA.

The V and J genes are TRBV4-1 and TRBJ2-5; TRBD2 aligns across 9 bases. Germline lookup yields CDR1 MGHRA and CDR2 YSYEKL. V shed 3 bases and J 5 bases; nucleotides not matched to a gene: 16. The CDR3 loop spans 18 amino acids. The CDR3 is CASSQNGLLASGAETQYF. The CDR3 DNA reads TGCGCCAGCAGCCAGAATGGCCTCTTGGCTAGCGGGGCCGAGACCCAGTACTTC.

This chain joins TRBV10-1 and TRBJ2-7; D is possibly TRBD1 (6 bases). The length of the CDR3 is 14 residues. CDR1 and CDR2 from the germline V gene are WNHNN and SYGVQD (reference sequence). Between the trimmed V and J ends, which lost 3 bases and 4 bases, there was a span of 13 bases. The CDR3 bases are TGCGCCAGCAGTGATTCCGGGACAAAGTACGAGCAGTACTTC. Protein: CASSDSGTKYEQYF.

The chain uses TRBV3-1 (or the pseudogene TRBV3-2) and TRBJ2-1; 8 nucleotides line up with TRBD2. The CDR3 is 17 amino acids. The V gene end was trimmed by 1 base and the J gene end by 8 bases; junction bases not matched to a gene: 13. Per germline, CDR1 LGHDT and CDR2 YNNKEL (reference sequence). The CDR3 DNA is TGTGCCAGCAGCCAAGGCATCGGCGAGCGGGAGATCGATGAGCAGTTCTTC. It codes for CASSQGIGEREIDEQFF.

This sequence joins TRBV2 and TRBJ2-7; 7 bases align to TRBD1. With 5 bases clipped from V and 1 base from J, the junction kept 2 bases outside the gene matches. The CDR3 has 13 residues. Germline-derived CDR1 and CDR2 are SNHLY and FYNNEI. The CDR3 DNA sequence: TGTGCCAGCAGTCGGGACAGATCCTACGAGCAGTACTTC. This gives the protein CASSRDRSYEQYF.

DNA of the CDR3: TGTGCCAGCAGTGAGTCAAGCGGGGGGAACATTCAGTACTTC. It translates to CASSESSGGNIQYF. The V and J genes are TRBV6-1 and TRBJ2-4; TRBD2 agrees at 9 bases. The CDR3 runs to 14 residues. Germline V CDR1 and CDR2: MNHNS, SASEGT. Losses at the gene ends were 3 bases for V and 7 bases for J; bases not matched to a gene: 4.

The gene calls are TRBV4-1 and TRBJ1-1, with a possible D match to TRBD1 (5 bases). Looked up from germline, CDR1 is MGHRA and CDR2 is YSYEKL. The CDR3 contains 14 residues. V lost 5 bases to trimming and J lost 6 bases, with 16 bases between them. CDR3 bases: TGCGCCAGCAGCGAGTACCCAGGAGGGGCTGAAGCTTTCTTT. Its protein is CASSEYPGGAEAFF.

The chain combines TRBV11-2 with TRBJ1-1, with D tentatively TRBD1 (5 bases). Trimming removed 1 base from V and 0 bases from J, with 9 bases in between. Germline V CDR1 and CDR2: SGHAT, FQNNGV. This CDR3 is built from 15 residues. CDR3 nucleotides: TGTGCCAGCAGCTTAGGTCGGGGGGTGAACACTGAAGCTTTCTTT. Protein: CASSLGRGVNTEAFF.

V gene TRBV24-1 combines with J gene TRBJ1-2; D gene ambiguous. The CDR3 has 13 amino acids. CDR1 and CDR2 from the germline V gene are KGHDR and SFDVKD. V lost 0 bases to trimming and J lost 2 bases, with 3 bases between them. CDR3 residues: CATSDLPNYGYTF. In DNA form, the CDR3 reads TGTGCCACCAGTGATTTGCCGAACTATGGCTACACCTTC.

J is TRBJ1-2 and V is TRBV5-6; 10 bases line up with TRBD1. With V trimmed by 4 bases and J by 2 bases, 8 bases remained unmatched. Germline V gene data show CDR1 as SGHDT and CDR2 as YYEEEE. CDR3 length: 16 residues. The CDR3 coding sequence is TGTGCCAGCAGCATGGGACAGGGGACCATAAACTATGGCTACACCTTC. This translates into CASSMGQGTINYGYTF.

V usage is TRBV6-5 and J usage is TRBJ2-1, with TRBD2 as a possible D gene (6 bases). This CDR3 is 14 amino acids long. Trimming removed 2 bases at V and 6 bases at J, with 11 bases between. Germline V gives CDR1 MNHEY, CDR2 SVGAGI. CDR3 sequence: CASSYLGLANEQFF. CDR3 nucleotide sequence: TGTGCCAGCAGTTACCTGGGACTTGCCAATGAGCAGTTCTTC.

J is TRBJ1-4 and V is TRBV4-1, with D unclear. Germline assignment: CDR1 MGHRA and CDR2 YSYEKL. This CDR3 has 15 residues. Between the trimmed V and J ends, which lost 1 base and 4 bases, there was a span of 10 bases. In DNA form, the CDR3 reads TGCGCCAGCAGCCAAGGGTGGGGAGGTAATGAAAAACTGTTTTTT. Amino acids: CASSQGWGGNEKLFF.

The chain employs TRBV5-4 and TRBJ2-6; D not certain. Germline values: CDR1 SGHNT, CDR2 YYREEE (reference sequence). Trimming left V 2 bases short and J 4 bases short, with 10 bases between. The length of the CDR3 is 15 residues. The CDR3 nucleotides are TGTGCCAGCAGCTTCGACCCCGGGGGGGCCAACGTCCTGACTTTC. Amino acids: CASSFDPGGANVLTF.

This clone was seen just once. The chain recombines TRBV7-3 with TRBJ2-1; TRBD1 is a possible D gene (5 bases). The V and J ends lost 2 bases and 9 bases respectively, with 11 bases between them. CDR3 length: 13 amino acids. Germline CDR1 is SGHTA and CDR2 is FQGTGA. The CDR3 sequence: CASSLWGQGEQFF. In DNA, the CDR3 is TGTGCCAGCAGCTTATGGGGCCAGGGTGAGCAGTTCTTC.

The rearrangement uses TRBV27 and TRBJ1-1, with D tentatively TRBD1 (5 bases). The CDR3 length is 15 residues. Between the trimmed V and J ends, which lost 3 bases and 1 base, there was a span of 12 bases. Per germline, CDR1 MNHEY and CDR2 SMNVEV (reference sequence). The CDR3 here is CASSLYFRENTEAFF. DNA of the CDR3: TGTGCCAGCAGTTTGTATTTCAGGGAGAACACTGAAGCTTTCTTT.

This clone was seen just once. CDR3: CASSGQGLRDEKLFF. The CDR3 nucleotides read TGTGCCAGCAGTGGACAGGGACTTAGGGATGAAAAACTGTTTTTT. The rearrangement uses TRBV2 and TRBJ1-4; 7 bases fit TRBD1. V lost 4 bases, J lost 6 bases, and 8 bases stayed unmatched. CDR1 is SNHLY, CDR2 FYNNEI, per germline. The CDR3 is 15 residues long.

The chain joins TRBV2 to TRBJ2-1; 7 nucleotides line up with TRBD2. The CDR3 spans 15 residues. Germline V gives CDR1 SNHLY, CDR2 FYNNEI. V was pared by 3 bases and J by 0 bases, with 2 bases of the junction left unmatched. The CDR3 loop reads CASSEGGSSYNEQFF. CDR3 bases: TGTGCCAGCAGTGAGGGCGGGAGCTCCTACAATGAGCAGTTCTTC. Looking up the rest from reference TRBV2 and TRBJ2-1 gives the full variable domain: EPEVTQTPSHQVTQMGQEVILRCVPISNHLYFYWYRQILGQKVEFLVSFYNNEISEKSEIFDDQFSVERPDGSNFTLKIRSTKLEDSAMYFCASSEGGSSYNEQFFGPGTRLTVL.

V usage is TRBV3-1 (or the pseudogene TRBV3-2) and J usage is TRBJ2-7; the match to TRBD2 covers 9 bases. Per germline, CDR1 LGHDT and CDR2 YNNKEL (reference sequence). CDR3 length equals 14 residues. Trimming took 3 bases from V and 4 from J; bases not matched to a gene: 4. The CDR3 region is CASSHSGSRYEQYF. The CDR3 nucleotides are TGTGCCAGCAGCCATAGCGGGAGTCGGTACGAGCAGTACTTC.

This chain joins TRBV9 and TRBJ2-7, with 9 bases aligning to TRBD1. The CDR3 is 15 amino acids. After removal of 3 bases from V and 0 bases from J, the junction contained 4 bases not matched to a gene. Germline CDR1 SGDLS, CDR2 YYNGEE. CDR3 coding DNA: TGTGCCAGCAGCGCCACAGGGGGCCCCTCCTACGAGCAGTACTTC. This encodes CASSATGGPSYEQYF.

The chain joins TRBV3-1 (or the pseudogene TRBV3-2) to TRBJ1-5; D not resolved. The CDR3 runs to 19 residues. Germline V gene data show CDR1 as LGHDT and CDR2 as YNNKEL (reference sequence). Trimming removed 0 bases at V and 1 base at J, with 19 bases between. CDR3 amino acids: CASSQDYPYSGTSNQPQHF. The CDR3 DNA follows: TGTGCCAGCAGCCAAGATTATCCATACTCAGGTACGAGCAATCAGCCCCAGCATTTT.

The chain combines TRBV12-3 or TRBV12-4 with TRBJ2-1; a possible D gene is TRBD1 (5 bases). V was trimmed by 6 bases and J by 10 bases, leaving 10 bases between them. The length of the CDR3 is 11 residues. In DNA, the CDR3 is TGTGCCAGCAGACAACAGGTGGAGCAGTTCTTC. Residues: CASRQQVEQFF.

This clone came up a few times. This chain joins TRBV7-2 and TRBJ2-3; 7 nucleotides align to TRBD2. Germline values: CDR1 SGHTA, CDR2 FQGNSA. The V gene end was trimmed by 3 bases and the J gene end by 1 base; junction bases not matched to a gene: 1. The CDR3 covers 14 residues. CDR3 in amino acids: CASSFTSGTDTQYF. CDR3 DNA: TGTGCCAGCAGCTTCACTAGCGGCACAGATACGCAGTATTTT.

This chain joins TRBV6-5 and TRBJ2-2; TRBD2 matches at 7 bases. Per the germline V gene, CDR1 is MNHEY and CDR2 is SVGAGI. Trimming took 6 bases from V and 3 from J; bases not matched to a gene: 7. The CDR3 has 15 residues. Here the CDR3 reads CASSLWGGDTGELFF. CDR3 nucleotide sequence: TGTGCCAGCAGCCTTTGGGGGGGTGACACCGGGGAGCTGTTTTTT.

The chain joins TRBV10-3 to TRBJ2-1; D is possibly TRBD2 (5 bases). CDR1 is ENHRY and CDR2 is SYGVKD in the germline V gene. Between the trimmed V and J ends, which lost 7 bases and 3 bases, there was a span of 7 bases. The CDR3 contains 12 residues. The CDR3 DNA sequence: TGTGCCATCAACGGGAACTACAATGAGCAGTTCTTC. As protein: CAINGNYNEQFF.

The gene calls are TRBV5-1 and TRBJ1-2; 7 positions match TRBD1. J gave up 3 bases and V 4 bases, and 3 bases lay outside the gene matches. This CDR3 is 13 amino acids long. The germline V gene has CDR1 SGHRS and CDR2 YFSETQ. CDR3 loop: CASSRQGDYGYTF. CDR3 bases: TGCGCCAGCAGCCGACAGGGCGACTATGGCTACACCTTC. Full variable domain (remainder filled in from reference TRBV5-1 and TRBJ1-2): KAGVTQTPRYLIKTRGQQVTLSCSPISGHRSVSWYQQTPGQGLQFLFEYFSETQRNKGNFPGRFSGRQFSNSRSEMNVSTLELGDSALYLCASSRQGDYGYTFGSGTRLTVV.